This T cell receptor beta chain comes out of a study of metastatic and nonmetastatic thyroid tumors. Study overall: Patients with malignant and benign thyroid disease provided blood and tumor or nodule tissue, whose repertoires were compared. Study-level results: The study reportedly found significantly higher TCR beta diversity in malignant thyroid tumors than benign nodules, in blood and tumor.

There were no patients who had received any treatment before thyroid surgery. As originally analysed: Differences in CDR3 between clinicopathological groups were drawn on to build a classifier intended to discriminate distant-metastatic papillary thyroid cancer patients. TCRdb re-called the PCR reads through MiXCR. TCRdb's processing, not the study's, gives the V and J calls here. This table holds around 53,000 clones, 20% found once. Germline CDR1 and CDR2: SNHLY and FYNNEI. V was pared by 3 bases and J by 12 bases, with 14 bases of the junction left unmatched. This CDR3 has 16 residues. About this clone itself: Its matching antigen is unknown.

The chain combines TRBV2 with TRBJ2-5; 12 nucleotides align to TRBD2. The TCR comes from a female donor with papillary thyroid cancer or a benign thyroid nodule (not recorded which). Some clones in this sample may be carry-over from other donors' samples. The sample consisted of blood. The CDR3 region is CASSDLRLAGVETKYF. CDR3 bases: TGTGCCAGCAGTGACCTTAGACTAGCGGGAGTGGAGACAAAGTACTTC.